This TCR beta chain appears in the sequencing data of a study of T-cell memory formation after mild COVID-19. General study points: CD4/CD8 balance characterized clones contracting day 15 to 85, and CD4+ skew characterized later expanders.

About this clonotype: The antigen is undetermined.

TCRdb processed the 5' RACE reads anew with MiXCR; each CDR3 protein has one entry. Of 470,000 or so distinct CDR3 sequences listed, about 20% are singletons. The J segment lost 3 bases and the V segment lost 3 bases, leaving 7 bases of the junction unmatched. Germline CDR1 is SGHVS and CDR2 is FNYEAQ. The CDR3 consists of 16 residues. The clonotype originates from an adult woman who had mild COVID-19 (a few samples of this study predate the infection). Cell type and time point are not known. This chain uses TRBV7-6 with TRBJ2-2; TRBD1 aligns across 7 bases. Sequencing was done on a sample of PBMCs or a T cell subset sorted from them (not recorded which). CDR3 sequence: CASSFPTGLDTGELFF. CDR3 bases: TGTGCCAGCAGCTTCCCGACAGGGCTAGACACCGGGGAGCTGTTTTTT.